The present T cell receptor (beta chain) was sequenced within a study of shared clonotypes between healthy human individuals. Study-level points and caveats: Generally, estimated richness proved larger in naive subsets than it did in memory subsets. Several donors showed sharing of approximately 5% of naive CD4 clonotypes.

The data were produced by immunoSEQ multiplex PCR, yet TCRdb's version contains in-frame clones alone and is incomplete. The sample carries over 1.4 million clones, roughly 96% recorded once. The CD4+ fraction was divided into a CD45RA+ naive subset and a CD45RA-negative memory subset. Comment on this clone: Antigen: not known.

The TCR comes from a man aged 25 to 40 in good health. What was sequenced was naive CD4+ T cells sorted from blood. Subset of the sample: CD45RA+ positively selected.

The CDR3 nucleotides read TGTGCCAGCAGTGAACTACAGGGGTACGAGCAGTACTTC. This sequence encodes CASSELQGYEQYF. The V and J genes are TRBV2 and TRBJ2-7; 7 bases fit TRBD1. This CDR3 has 13 residues. CDR1 is SNHLY and CDR2 is FYNNEI in the germline V gene. V dropped 2 bases and J dropped 4; count of bases not matched to a gene: 2.